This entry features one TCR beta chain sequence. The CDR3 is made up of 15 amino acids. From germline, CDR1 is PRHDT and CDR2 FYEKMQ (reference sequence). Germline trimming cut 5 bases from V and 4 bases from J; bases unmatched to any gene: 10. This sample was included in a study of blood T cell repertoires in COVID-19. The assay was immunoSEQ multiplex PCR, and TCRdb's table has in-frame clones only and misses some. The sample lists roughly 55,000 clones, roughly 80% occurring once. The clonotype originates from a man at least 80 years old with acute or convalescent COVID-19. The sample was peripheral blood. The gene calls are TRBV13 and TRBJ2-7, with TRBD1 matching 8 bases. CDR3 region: CASSPPDRVGYEQYF. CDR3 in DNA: TGTGCCAGCAGCCCCCCGGACAGGGTAGGGTACGAGCAGTACTTC.